The TCR beta chain described here comes from a study of blood T cell repertoires in COVID-19. On the study more broadly: Material from acute and convalescent COVID-19 was sourced from the United States, Italy and Spain. In each case, the material was cDNA or gDNA derived from T cells, B-cell-depleted T cells, or PBMCs.

Original data processing: Reference gene primer amplification gave estimated nucleated cell counts. TCRdb's table, derived via immunoSEQ multiplex PCR, lists solely in-frame clones and lacks some. V, J and clone size derive from that table, while D and trimming were established from the DNA sequence. The table lists 130,000 to 150,000 clones, 70% to 90% of them singletons. The clonotype originates from a man in his sixties with active or convalescent COVID-19. Specimen: peripheral blood.

The CDR3 reads CASSKAGLNGDIQYF. Written as DNA, the CDR3 is TGTGCCAGCAGCAAAGCAGGGCTAAACGGGGACATTCAGTACTTC. The gene calls are TRBV21-1 and TRBJ2-4; TRBD2 is the table's D call and was not checked against the DNA. TRBV21-1 is recorded as a pseudogene. The CDR3 runs 15 residues.